The source of this T cell receptor beta chain is a study of blood T cell repertoires in COVID-19. Overall study context: The United States, Italy and Spain provided the acute and convalescent COVID-19 samples. PBMCs, B-cell-depleted T cells, or T cells provided the cDNA or gDNA that made up the material.

Germline V gene data show CDR1 as SGHNT and CDR2 as YENEEA. V was trimmed by 3 bases and J by 5 bases, leaving 10 bases between them. The CDR3 covers 13 residues. In the original workflow: It was from reference gene primer amplification that nucleated cell counts were estimated. Sequencing was performed with immunoSEQ multiplex PCR; in TCRdb, only in-frame clones are kept and a portion is missing. Clone size and the V and J calls come from that table; the DNA yielded D and trimming. The sample includes approximately 280,000 clones, around nine tenths seen only once; the top ten take roughly 2.1%. The receptor was derived from a man in his fifties with acute or convalescent COVID-19. Specimen: peripheral blood. V is TRBV11-3 and J is TRBJ2-5; D not resolved. The CDR3 DNA is TGTGCCAGCAGCTTCGGAGAGAGGGAGACCCAGTACTTC. This gives the protein CASSFGERETQYF.